The 16 T cell receptor beta chains below were found in one sample sequenced in a study of regulatory T cells in long-lasting Graves disease (dated by TCRdb to the early 2020s). Library method: multiplex PCR. Sequencing used an Illumina HiSeq 4000. TCR beta libraries were built with iRepertoire HTBI primers and Arm-PCR amplification of CDR3 regions. The public sequencing data were trimmed at Q25 with fastp and processed into clonotypes with MiXCR by TCRdb, which kept only in-frame beta chains. Records with the same CDR3 protein are collapsed into one entry carrying the most frequent genes and DNA. Recorded for this sample are hundreds of thousands of distinct CDR3 sequences; roughly 21% of them occurred a single time. The ten largest account for just under 30% of the sample. Reading the label with the study, this specimen's time point is: persistent/refractory GD, antithyroid drugs over 5 years with positive TRAb. For both TCR sequencing and RNA sequencing, RNA was extracted from PBMCs using TRIzol.

This sample comprised peripheral blood mononuclear cells (PBMCs), obtained when the disease was refractory, from a patient treated with antithyroid drugs. All receptors come from a female donor with Graves disease.

This clonotype was seen more than once but under ten times. V is TRBV20-1 and J is TRBJ2-7; no clear D. Germline V gene lookup returns CDR1 DFQATT and CDR2 SNEGSKA (reference sequence). V was trimmed by 0 bases and J by 2 bases, leaving 8 bases between them. This CDR3 region has 13 residues. The CDR3 nucleotides are TGCAGTGCTAGAGACAGGACGACCTACGAGCAGTACTTC. It yields the protein CSARDRTTYEQYF.

This clonotype was seen just once. A read error is possible here, since a much larger clone lies one base away. The chain carries TRBV6-1 and TRBJ1-2; weak D call: TRBD1 (6 bases). The CDR3 contains 15 residues. The germline V gene encodes CDR1 MNHNS and CDR2 SASEGT. DNA of the CDR3: TGTACCAGCAGTGATGGGGGGCGATTTAACTATGGCTACACCTTC. Translation gives CTSSDGGRFNYGYTF.

This clonotype has only a few counts. The chain couples TRBV7-9 to TRBJ1-6, with TRBD1 identical over 8 bases. The CDR3 is 12 residues long. With 5 bases clipped from V and 16 bases from J, the junction kept 7 bases outside the gene matches. Germline values: CDR1 SEHNR, CDR2 FQNEAQ (reference sequence). DNA of the CDR3: TGTGCCAGCAGCCCGCGGACAGGGACGCTCCACTTT. It specifies CASSPRTGTLHF.

In the case of this clonotype: This may arise from a read error, as a much more abundant clone is one base away. The genes are TRBV28 and TRBJ1-2; maybe TRBD1 (6 bases). Trimming removed 6 bases at V and 6 bases at J, with 14 bases between. CDR3 size: 13 residues. Germline values: CDR1 MDHEN, CDR2 SYDVKM. CDR3 amino acids: CASRGGHWDGYTF. For the CDR3, the DNA is TGTGCCAGCAGGGGGGGACACTGGGATGGCTACACCTTC.

V and J are TRBV7-8 and TRBJ2-2; D is unresolved. This CDR3 contains 12 residues. V lost 2 bases to trimming and J lost 6 bases, with 4 bases between them. CDR1 is SGHVS and CDR2 is FQNEAQ in the germline V gene. CDR3 sequence (DNA): TGTGCCAGCAGCTTACCAGCCGGGGAGCTGTTTTTT. The encoded protein is CASSLPAGELFF. The full variable domain, its missing parts supplied by reference TRBV7-8 and TRBJ2-2, is GAGVSQSPRYKVAKRGQDVALRCDPISGHVSLFWYQQALGQGPEFLTYFQNEAQLDKSGLPSDRFFAERPEGSVSTLKIQRTQQEDSAVYLCASSLPAGELFFGEGSRLTVL.

This clonotype was found a few times. This chain uses TRBV7-9 with TRBJ1-6; 8 positions match TRBD1. Germline CDR1 reads SEHNR; CDR2 reads FQNEAQ (reference sequence). The CDR3 is 16 residues long. J gave up 10 bases and V 3 bases, and 11 bases lay outside the gene matches. The CDR3 reads CASSLGRQGSHSPLHF. CDR3 sequence (DNA): TGTGCCAGCAGCTTGGGGAGACAGGGGTCCCACTCACCCCTCCACTTT. The variable domain in full, with the rest retrieved from reference TRBV7-9 and TRBJ1-6, is DTGVSQNPRHKITKRGQNVTFRCDPISEHNRLYWYRQTLGQGPEFLTYFQNEAQLEKSRLLSDRFSAERPKGSFSTLEIQRTEQGDSAMYLCASSLGRQGSHSPLHFGNGTRLTVT.

This clonotype was found many times. J is TRBJ1-2 and V is TRBV7-9; D gene uncertain. V lost 5 bases to trimming and J lost 4 bases, with 14 bases between them. Germline V gene data show CDR1 as SEHNR and CDR2 as FQNEAQ (reference sequence). The CDR3 spans 14 residues. The CDR3 loop is CASSPSRPTYGYTF. The CDR3 coding sequence is TGTGCCAGCAGCCCGTCACGACCTACCTATGGCTACACCTTC.

On this clonotype itself: Given a much more abundant clone one base away, this may be a read error. The CDR3: CASSETGANQPQHF. CDR3 DNA sequence: TGTGCCAGCAGCGAGACAGGGGCCAATCAGCCCCAGCATTTT. The rearrangement links TRBV7-6 to TRBJ1-5; TRBD1 matches 8 bases. After removal of 5 bases from V and 3 bases from J, the junction contained 3 bases not matched to a gene. Per the germline V gene, CDR1 is SGHVS and CDR2 is FNYEAQ. CDR3 length: 14 amino acids. Based on the CDR3 plus reference TRBV7-6 and TRBJ1-5, the full variable domain is GAGVSQSPRYKVTKRGQDVALRCDPISGHVSLYWYRQALGQGPEFLTYFNYEAQQDKSGLPNDRFSAERPEGSISTLTIQRTEQRDSAMYRCASSETGANQPQHFGDGTRLSIL.

This clonotype was detected many times. The chain combines TRBV6-2 or TRBV6-3 with TRBJ1-5; 9 bases align to TRBD1. Germline V CDR1 and CDR2: MNHEY, SVGEGT. Trimming at V came to 5 bases and at J to 6 bases, leaving 11 bases not matched to a gene. This CDR3 is built from 16 residues. The CDR3 loop reads CASSERGTGRTQPQHF. The CDR3 nucleotides read TGTGCCAGCAGTGAAAGGGGGACAGGGAGGACTCAGCCCCAGCATTTT.

This clonotype was counted a few times. The V call is TRBV6-1, the J call TRBJ2-7; D might be TRBD2 (7 bases). Trimming shortened V by 7 bases and J by 2 bases, and 18 bases separated the two germline ends. Germline V gene data show CDR1 as MNHNS and CDR2 as SASEGT. The CDR3 contains 15 residues. The CDR3: CASTRRGGAAYEQYF. The CDR3 nucleotides read TGTGCCAGCACTCGGAGGGGGGGGGCAGCCTACGAGCAGTACTTC.

In this sample, this clonotype turned up once. At one end the junction does not follow the germline gene, possibly because of a read error. V gene TRBV18 combines with J gene TRBJ1-4; no clear D gene. The germline V gene encodes CDR1 KGHSH and CDR2 LQKENI. The CDR3 loop spans 14 amino acids. This chain's CDR3 is CASPPGATNEKLFF. The DNA of the CDR3 is TGTGCCAGCCCACCCGGGGCAACTAATGAAAAACTGTTTTTT. Variable domain in full (rest from reference TRBV18 and TRBJ1-4): NAGVMQNPRHLVRRRGQEARLRCSPMKGHSHVYWYRQLPEEGLKFMVYLQKENIIDESGMPKERFSAEFPKEGPSILRIQQVVRGDSAAYFCASPPGATNEKLFFGSGTQLSVL.

V gene TRBV20-1 combines with J gene TRBJ2-2; TRBD1 or TRBD2 may be the D gene (5 bases each). V lost 1 base and J lost 2, with 14 bases in between. The CDR3 consists of 16 residues. Germline V CDR1 and CDR2: DFQATT, SNEGSKA (reference sequence). CDR3 sequence reads: CSARGGSASNTGELFF. The CDR3 coding sequence is TGCAGTGCTAGAGGGGGGTCGGCTAGCAACACCGGGGAGCTGTTTTTT.

This rearrangement joins TRBV9 to TRBJ2-5, with unresolved D. Germline CDR1 and CDR2: SGDLS and YYNGEE. Trimming removed 0 bases at V and 6 bases at J, with 3 bases between. The CDR3 has 11 amino acids. In DNA form, the CDR3 reads TGTGCCAGCAGCGTAGAAAAGACCCAGTACTTC. Residues: CASSVEKTQYF.

To note about this clonotype: A much larger clone sits a single nucleotide away, making a read error possible. The chain combines TRBV27 with TRBJ1-1, with a tentative D call TRBD1 (6 bases). The germline CDR1 and CDR2 sequences are MNHEY and SMNVEV (reference sequence). This CDR3 is built from 14 residues. The CDR3 nucleotides read TGTGCCGGCAGTTTTTACAGGGATGGCACTGAAGCTTTCTTT. This sequence encodes CAGSFYRDGTEAFF.

V and J are TRBV4-1 and TRBJ2-5; D not resolved. V was cut by 0 bases and J by 5 bases, with 13 bases left in between. Germline assignment: CDR1 MGHRA and CDR2 YSYEKL. The CDR3 has 15 residues. The CDR3 DNA follows: TGCGCCAGCAGCCAAGATTTAAGGCCGCCGGAGACCCAGTACTTC. Protein: CASSQDLRPPETQYF.

CDR3 sequence (DNA): TGTGCCAGCAGGTCAGCGGGGGGGGAGTTCTTC. Translated: CASRSAGGEFF. This chain joins TRBV12-3 or TRBV12-4 and TRBJ2-1, with TRBD2 matching 10 bases. CDR3 length: 11 residues. V lost 6 bases and J lost 14; bases outside the gene matches: 4.